In this sample, the clone carrying this T cell receptor beta chain turned up a few times. These data come from a study of T-cell memory formation after mild COVID-19. CDR1 LGHDT and CDR2 YNNKEL come from the germline V gene (reference sequence). This CDR3 comprises 15 residues. J lost 3 bases, V lost 4 bases, and 8 bases had no gene match. Amplification by 5'RACE using constant-segment primers produced TCR alpha and TCR beta cDNA libraries that carried sample barcodes and UMIs. MiXCR, run by TCRdb on the 5' RACE reads, gives a single entry per CDR3 protein. The data show about half a million distinct CDR3 sequences, 18% seen once.

Sequenced sample: PBMCs or a T cell subset sorted from them (not recorded which). The rearrangement uses TRBV3-1 and TRBJ2-7; 8 nucleotides align to TRBD1. This sequence originates from an adult woman who had mild COVID-19 (a few samples of this study predate the infection). Cell type and time point are not known. The CDR3 DNA follows: TGTGCCAGCAGCCCAACCGGGACAGGCTTCTACGAGCAGTACTTC. Translation: CASSPTGTGFYEQYF.